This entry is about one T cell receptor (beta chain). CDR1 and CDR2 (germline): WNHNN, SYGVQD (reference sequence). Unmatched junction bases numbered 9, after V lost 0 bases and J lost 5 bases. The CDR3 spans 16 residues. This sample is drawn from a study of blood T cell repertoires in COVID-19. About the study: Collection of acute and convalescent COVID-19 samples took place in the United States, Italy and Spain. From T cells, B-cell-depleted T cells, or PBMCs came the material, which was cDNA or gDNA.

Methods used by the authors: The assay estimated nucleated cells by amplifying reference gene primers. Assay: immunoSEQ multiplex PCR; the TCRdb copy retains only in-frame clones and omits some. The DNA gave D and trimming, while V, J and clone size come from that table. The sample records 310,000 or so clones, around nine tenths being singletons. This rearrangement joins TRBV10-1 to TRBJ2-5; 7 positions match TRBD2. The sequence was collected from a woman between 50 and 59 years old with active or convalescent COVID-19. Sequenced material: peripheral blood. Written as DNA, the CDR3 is TGCGCCAGCAGTGAGTCGGGGCAGCGGGGAAGCGAGACCCAGTACTTC. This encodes CASSESGQRGSETQYF.